This is a list of T cell receptor beta chains from one sample in a study of blood T cell repertoires in COVID-19. This table comes from immunoSEQ multiplex PCR, and its TCRdb copy is limited to in-frame clones, with some not included. The sample lists more than 75,000 clones; around 90% were seen once. Sequenced input: peripheral blood. These receptors originate from a woman of 80 years or more with acute or convalescent COVID-19. Both conserved end residues are part of each CDR3. Size is omitted from some rows. Given values are once, few, many or a class for expanded clones.

NA,TRBJ1-1,TRBV10-3,CAISVGGSETEAFF
NA,TRBJ2-1,TRBV14,CASSLQAGYNEQFF
NA,TRBJ2-2,TRBV4-2,CASSQPGVAGQNTGELFF
NA,TRBJ2-2,TRBV15,CATSRETGNTGELFF
NA,TRBJ1-1,TRBV10-3,CAISELMGGSTEAFF
NA,TRBJ2-7,TRBV29-1,CSVEYSYEQYF
NA,TRBJ2-1,TRBV6-2/TRBV6-3,CASSLGRDRFDNEQFF
NA,TRBJ1-5,TRBV3-1/TRBV3-2,CASSQDYSNQPQHF
NA,TRBJ2-3,TRBV6-1,CASSETLSDTQYF
NA,TRBJ1-2,TRBV3-1/TRBV3-2,CASSQTRDRGNGYTF
NA,TRBJ2-3,TRBV5-1,CASGLTDTQYF
NA,TRBJ2-7,TRBV5-5,CASSLSGLAGGYEQYF
NA,TRBJ2-6,TRBV7-9,CASSLSESSGANVLTF
NA,TRBJ2-3,TRBV18,CASSPLASATDTQYF
NA,TRBJ1-5,TRBV19,CASRTPGQLHQPQHF
NA,TRBJ1-6,TRBV5-1,CASSLEGQGSSPLHF
NA,TRBJ1-5,TRBV29-1,CSVGGGNNQPQHF
few,TRBJ2-7,TRBV5-1,CASSSQPGRNEQYF